This TCR beta chain originates from a study of blood T cell repertoires in COVID-19. Study as a whole: Samples came from the United States, Italy and Spain, spanning acute and convalescent COVID-19. T cells, B-cell-depleted T cells, or PBMCs provided the cDNA or gDNA that served as material.

Original methodology: Amplification with reference gene primers provided the estimates of nucleated cell counts. Here immunoSEQ multiplex PCR was the method, and the copy in TCRdb shows in-frame clones only, minus some. V and J calls plus clone size are reproduced from that table; the DNA served to infer D and trimming. The table lists some 250,000 clones, about four fifths of them singletons. V lost 4 bases and J 0 bases, leaving 7 bases between the germline ends. Germline values: CDR1 MNHEY, CDR2 SMNVEV (reference sequence). The CDR3 length is 13 residues. Patients in Seattle were enrolled during active infection, then followed longitudinally.

V usage is TRBV27 and J usage is TRBJ2-7; D unresolved. The receptor comes from a woman aged 80 or older with COVID-19, enrolled during active disease. Sequencing used peripheral blood. The CDR3 nucleotides read TGTGCCAGCAGTTCACACAACTCCTACGAGCAGTACTTC. Its protein is CASSSHNSYEQYF.